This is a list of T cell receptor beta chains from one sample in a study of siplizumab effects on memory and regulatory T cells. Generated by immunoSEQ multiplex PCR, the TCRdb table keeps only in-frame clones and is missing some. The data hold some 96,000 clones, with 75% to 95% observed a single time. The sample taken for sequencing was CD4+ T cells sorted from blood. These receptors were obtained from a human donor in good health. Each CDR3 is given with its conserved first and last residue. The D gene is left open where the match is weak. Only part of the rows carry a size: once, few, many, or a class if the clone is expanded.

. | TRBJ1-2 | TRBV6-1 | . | CASRWVVGPTYGYTF | TGTGCCAGCAGGTGGGTGGTAGGGCCGACCTATGGCTACACCTTC
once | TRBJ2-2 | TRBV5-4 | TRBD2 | CASSLGLAGNTGELFF | TGTGCCAGCAGCTTGGGACTAGCGGGAAACACCGGGGAGCTGTTTTTT
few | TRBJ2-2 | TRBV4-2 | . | CASSQEPGLLTGELFF | TGTGCCAGCAGCCAAGAGCCAGGGCTCCTCACCGGGGAGCTGTTTTTT
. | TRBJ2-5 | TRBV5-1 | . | CASRPFGIQETQYF | TGCGCCAGCAGGCCCTTCGGGATCCAAGAGACCCAGTACTTC
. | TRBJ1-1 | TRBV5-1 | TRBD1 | CASSFRTGGDTEAFF | TGCGCCAGCAGCTTCCGGACAGGGGGGGACACTGAAGCTTTCTTT
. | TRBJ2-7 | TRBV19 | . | CASSLGGTRFGYEQYF | TGTGCCAGTAGTCTCGGCGGTACGCGGTTCGGTTACGAGCAGTACTTC
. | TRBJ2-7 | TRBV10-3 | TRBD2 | CAIRTGSGVLEQYF | TGTGCCATCAGAACGGGCAGCGGGGTCTTAGAGCAGTACTTC
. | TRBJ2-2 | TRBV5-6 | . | CASSWDINTGELFF | TGTGCCAGCAGCTGGGACATCAACACCGGGGAGCTGTTTTTT
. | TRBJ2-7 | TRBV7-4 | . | CASSLGTLGEQYF | TGTGCCAGCAGCTTAGGGACATTGGGAGAGCAGTACTTC
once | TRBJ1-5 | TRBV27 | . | CASSFKDWATGRILSNQPQHF | TGTGCCAGCAGTTTCAAAGATTGGGCGACAGGTCGTATCTTAAGCAATCAGCCCCAGCATTTT
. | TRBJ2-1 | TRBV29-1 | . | CSVEGGPGLTSYNEQFF | TGCAGCGTTGAAGGGGGGCCTGGACTGACATCCTACAATGAGCAGTTCTTC
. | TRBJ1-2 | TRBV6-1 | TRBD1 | CASSGRDPQGSYGYTF | TGTGCCAGCAGTGGCCGGGACCCACAGGGGTCCTATGGCTACACCTTC
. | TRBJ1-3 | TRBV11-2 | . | CASSSYTVRSGNTIYF | TGTGCCAGCAGTTCTTATACAGTTCGATCTGGAAACACCATATATTTT
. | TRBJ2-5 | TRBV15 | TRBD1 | CATSKGQGAETQYF | TGTGCCACCAGTAAAGGACAGGGGGCAGAGACCCAGTACTTC